The rows below give T cell receptor beta chains drawn from one sample of a study of cytomegalovirus exposure and HLA in healthy donors. Method: immunoSEQ multiplex PCR; TCRdb's copy keeps in-frame clones and lacks some. The sample carries some 120,000 clones, roughly 69% recorded once. The sample taken for sequencing was PBMCs. These receptors came from a woman in her forties in good health and CMV-seropositive. Each CDR3 is given with its conserved first and last residue. Fields, in order: V gene, clone size, D gene, J gene, CDR3 DNA, CDR3 protein. D genes are given only for firm matches. The size field is filled for only some rows; it gives once, few, many or a size class.

V: TRBV5-1
size: NA
D: NA
J: TRBJ2-5
DNA: TGCGCCAGCAGCTTGGAAGGCCAGGGGTCGACCCAGTACTTC
CDR3: CASSLEGQGSTQYF

V: TRBV6-1
size: NA
D: NA
J: TRBJ2-6
DNA: TGTGCCAGCAGTGGGCGGCTCTCTGGGGCCAACGTCCTGACTTTC
CDR3: CASSGRLSGANVLTF

V: TRBV27
size: once
D: NA
J: TRBJ1-6
DNA: TGTGCCAGCAGCGCCTTAGCGTCGGGAAATTCACCCCTCCACTTT
CDR3: CASSALASGNSPLHF

V: TRBV25-1
size: NA
D: TRBD2
J: TRBJ2-1
DNA: TGTGCCAGCAGTGACCTGGCGGGGGGGTACAATGAGCAGTTCTTC
CDR3: CASSDLAGGYNEQFF

V: TRBV5-1
size: NA
D: TRBD1
J: TRBJ2-7
DNA: TGCGCCAGCAGCTCGCTAGCAAAACCGGGACAGGGATCGGACGAGCAGTACTTC
CDR3: CASSSLAKPGQGSDEQYF

V: TRBV28
size: NA
D: NA
J: TRBJ1-1
DNA: TGTGCCAGCAGTCTACCCCCTAACACTGAAGCTTTCTTT
CDR3: CASSLPPNTEAFF

V: TRBV4-1
size: NA
D: NA
J: TRBJ1-3
DNA: TGCGCCAGCAGCGGGGAAGGGGCCGGTACCTCTGGAAACACCATATATTTT
CDR3: CASSGEGAGTSGNTIYF

V: TRBV7-9
size: NA
D: NA
J: TRBJ1-1
DNA: TGTGCCAGCAGCTTAGATACATTGTTGAACACTGAAGCTTTCTTT
CDR3: CASSLDTLLNTEAFF

V: TRBV5-4
size: NA
D: NA
J: TRBJ2-2
DNA: TGTGCCAGCAGCTTGTCTCCTACCGCGAACACCGGGGAGCTGTTTTTT
CDR3: CASSLSPTANTGELFF

V: TRBV4-3
size: NA
D: NA
J: TRBJ1-6
DNA: TGCGCCAGCAGCCAAGATGTATCCGATAGTTCACCCCTCCACTTT
CDR3: CASSQDVSDSSPLHF

V: TRBV6-6
size: many
D: TRBD1
J: TRBJ1-2
DNA: TGTGCCAGCAGTTACGACCGGACAGGGGGCTATGGCTACACCTTC
CDR3: CASSYDRTGGYGYTF

V: TRBV29-1
size: NA
D: NA
J: TRBJ1-1
DNA: TGCAGCGTTGAGGACGGGGGTGAAGCTTTCTTT
CDR3: CSVEDGGEAFF

V: TRBV7-3
size: NA
D: TRBD1
J: TRBJ1-2
DNA: TGTGCCAGCAGCCACGGGACAGAAGGCTATGGCTACACCTTC
CDR3: CASSHGTEGYGYTF

V: TRBV7-2
size: NA
D: NA
J: TRBJ2-3
DNA: TGTGCCAGCAGCCCGGAGGCTAGCACAGATACGCAGTATTTT
CDR3: CASSPEASTDTQYF

V: TRBV11-3
size: once
D: NA
J: TRBJ1-3
DNA: TGTGCCAGCAGCTTGGGCAGTGGCTCTGGAAACACCATATATTTT
CDR3: CASSLGSGSGNTIYF